The 30 T cell receptor beta chains presented below share a single source sample, sequenced in a study of vaccination effects on CD4 cells after COVID-19. The table came from immunoSEQ multiplex PCR; TCRdb's copy has only in-frame clones and leaves some out. Among 20,000 to 30,000 clones listed, approximately 70% were seen once. In the ViraFEST assay, antigen-specific CD4+ clonotypes were identified by expansion after peptide-pool stimulation. With 10 days of culture completed, CD4+ T cells were isolated. The healthy vaccine recipients, who had no prior SARS-CoV-2 infection, showed negative nucleocapsid antibodies. Their antigen targets remain unknown. Sequenced here: CD4+ T cells from PBMCs cultured with SARS-CoV-2 spike peptides, sampled before COVID-19 vaccination. These receptors were obtained from a human donor who received a COVID-19 vaccine.

J is TRBJ2-3 and V is TRBV5-4, with D possibly being TRBD2 (7 bases). CDR1 SGHNT and CDR2 YYREEE come from the germline V gene (reference sequence). The CDR3 is made up of 14 amino acids. Trimming took off 9 bases at V and 5 bases at J, with 19 bases between the two ends. The CDR3: CAISAGAGRDTQYF. CDR3 sequence (DNA): TGTGCCATTAGTGCGGGGGCCGGGCGAGATACGCAGTATTTT.

In its sample, this clone was seen once. The chain joins TRBV29-1 to TRBJ1-2; tentatively, D is TRBD1 (5 bases). From germline, CDR1 is SQVTM and CDR2 ANQGSEA. Trimming left V 6 bases short and J 0 bases short, with 14 bases between. There are 14 residues in the CDR3. For the CDR3, the DNA is TGCAGCGTCGCTAGGGACGGGGCTAACTATGGCTACACCTTC. Translation: CSVARDGANYGYTF.

This chain joins TRBV11-3 and TRBJ2-1; 7 nucleotides agree with TRBD1. CDR1 and CDR2 from the germline V gene are SGHNT and YENEEA. Trimming at V came to 3 bases and at J to 6 bases, leaving 2 bases not matched to a gene. This CDR3 has 13 residues. CDR3 DNA: TGTGCCAGCAGCTTCCACAGGGGCAATGAGCAGTTCTTC. Translated: CASSFHRGNEQFF.

This chain uses TRBV4-1 with TRBJ2-7, with D perhaps TRBD1 (6 bases). Deletions cut 3 bases from V and 0 bases from J, with 15 bases between. Germline loops: CDR1 MGHRA, CDR2 YSYEKL. The CDR3 contains 16 residues. The CDR3 bases are TGCGCCAGCAGCCAGCCATCCAGACAGGCCTCCTACGAGCAGTACTTC. Protein: CASSQPSRQASYEQYF.

The CDR3 coding sequence is TGTGCAGAATTGAATGAAAAACTGTTTTTT. Its translation: CAELNEKLFF. This chain links TRBV21-1 with TRBJ1-4. TRBV21-1 is a recognized pseudogene. The CDR3 extends over 10 amino acids.

This clone was seen a handful of times. The rearrangement joins TRBV10-1 to TRBJ1-1, with 11 bases fitting TRBD1. The trim removed 7 bases at V and 6 bases at J, leaving 7 bases unmatched. The germline V gene has CDR1 WNHNN and CDR2 SYGVQD (reference sequence). The CDR3 sequence is 14 residues long. CDR3 sequence: CASTGTGGVAEAFF. The CDR3 region has the DNA TGCGCCAGCACCGGGACAGGGGGTGTCGCTGAAGCTTTCTTT.

V gene TRBV6-5 combines with J gene TRBJ1-1; possibly TRBD1 for D (5 bases). From germline, CDR1 is MNHEY and CDR2 SVGAGI. The CDR3 has 11 residues. Trimming left V 7 bases short and J 3 bases short, with 6 bases between. CDR3 loop: CASIGDTEAFF. CDR3 nucleotides: TGTGCCAGCATAGGGGACACTGAAGCTTTCTTT.

The chain links TRBV5-1 to TRBJ2-5; 8 bases are a match to TRBD2. Trimming took 4 bases from V and 1 from J; bases not matched to a gene: 9. CDR1 and CDR2 (germline): SGHRS, YFSETQ. The CDR3 extends over 16 amino acids. The CDR3 spells CASSIFGAGGQETQYF. CDR3 nucleotide sequence: TGCGCCAGCAGCATCTTCGGGGCGGGGGGCCAAGAGACCCAGTACTTC.

This clone has just one count. The chain carries TRBV6-4 and TRBJ2-1; 7 bases fit TRBD2. Germline assignment: CDR1 MRHNA and CDR2 SNTAGT. CDR3 length: 15 residues. J gave up 5 bases and V 3 bases, and 7 bases lay outside the gene matches. CDR3 region: CASSDWVAGNNEQFF. The CDR3 DNA reads as TGTGCCAGCAGTGATTGGGTAGCGGGTAACAATGAGCAGTTCTTC.

The rearrangement uses TRBV7-8 and TRBJ2-2, with 8 bases that match TRBD1. The CDR3 has 16 residues. Losses at the gene ends were 4 bases for V and 4 bases for J; bases not matched to a gene: 8. Germline V CDR1 and CDR2: SGHVS, FQNEAQ. The CDR3 DNA is TGTGCCAGCAGCTACAACGGACAGGGATTCACCGGGGAGCTGTTTTTT. Encoded protein: CASSYNGQGFTGELFF. The complete variable domain, with remaining parts taken from reference TRBV7-8 and TRBJ2-2, reads GAGVSQSPRYKVAKRGQDVALRCDPISGHVSLFWYQQALGQGPEFLTYFQNEAQLDKSGLPSDRFFAERPEGSVSTLKIQRTQQEDSAVYLCASSYNGQGFTGELFFGEGSRLTVL.

The V call is TRBV7-9, the J call TRBJ1-2, with 8 bases matching TRBD1. The length of the CDR3 is 12 residues. Germline lookup yields CDR1 SEHNR and CDR2 FQNEAQ (reference sequence). J was trimmed by 13 bases and V by 5 bases; bases with no gene match: 9. CDR3 region: CASSAQGQGGTF. The CDR3 coding sequence is TGTGCCAGCAGCGCACAAGGACAGGGCGGCACCTTC.

This clone was observed a few times. V is TRBV4-2 and J is TRBJ2-2; no definite D call. V lost 0 bases and J lost 8, with 10 bases in between. The germline gives CDR1 LGHNA, CDR2 YNFKEQ. The CDR3 totals 14 residues. The CDR3 sequence: CASSQDSSRGELFF. The DNA for the CDR3 is TGTGCCAGCAGCCAAGATAGTTCCCGAGGGGAGCTGTTTTTT.

V is TRBV6-4 and J is TRBJ2-7, with 7 bases identical to TRBD1. Looked up from germline, CDR1 is MRHNA and CDR2 is SNTAGT. The CDR3 contains 15 residues. V was pared by 3 bases and J by 2 bases, with 7 bases of the junction left unmatched. Here the CDR3 reads CASSDRAGGPYEQYF. Written as DNA, the CDR3 is TGTGCCAGCAGTGATCGGGCAGGGGGTCCCTACGAGCAGTACTTC.

The rearrangement links TRBV18 to TRBJ2-5; D is unresolved. Germline CDR1 and CDR2: KGHSH and LQKENI. CDR3 length equals 13 residues. Deletions cut 4 bases from V and 3 bases from J, with 9 bases between. CDR3 loop: CASSLYRKETQYF. In DNA, the CDR3 is TGTGCCAGCTCACTATACCGAAAAGAGACCCAGTACTTC.

The rearrangement links TRBV9 to TRBJ2-5; D gene ambiguous. Looked up from germline, CDR1 is SGDLS and CDR2 is YYNGEE. Trimming removed 2 bases from V and 0 bases from J, with 8 bases in between. The CDR3 extends over 14 amino acids. The CDR3 DNA follows: TGTGCCAGCAGCGTTTTGCCTAACCAAGAGACCCAGTACTTC. It encodes CASSVLPNQETQYF.

This clone has just a few counts. The chain carries TRBV7-2 and TRBJ2-1; D remains ambiguous. This CDR3 contains 15 residues. Germline V gene lookup returns CDR1 SGHTA and CDR2 FQGNSA. Trimming shortened V by 0 bases and J by 6 bases, and 12 bases separated the two germline ends. CDR3 nucleotides: TGTGCCAGCAGCTTAGCGCGCCTTAGGATCAATGAGCAGTTCTTC. Its protein product is CASSLARLRINEQFF.

V gene TRBV18 combines with J gene TRBJ2-1; TRBD2 aligns across 8 bases. This CDR3 contains 16 residues. The V gene end was trimmed by 0 bases and the J gene end by 4 bases; junction bases not matched to a gene: 5. Looked up from germline, CDR1 is KGHSH and CDR2 is LQKENI. In DNA, the CDR3 is TGTGCCAGCTCACCACCTACTAGCGGATTGTACAATGAGCAGTTCTTC. Translating gives CASSPPTSGLYNEQFF.

The V and J genes are TRBV15 and TRBJ2-5; D gene unclear. The CDR3 runs 12 residues. V was clipped by 0 bases and J by 5 bases, with 4 bases between them. Germline V gives CDR1 LNHNV, CDR2 YYDKDF (reference sequence). The CDR3 sequence is CATSRDWETQYF. The CDR3 DNA is TGTGCCACCAGCAGAGATTGGGAGACCCAGTACTTC. The full variable domain, with the rest looked up from reference TRBV15 and TRBJ2-5, is DAMVIQNPRYQVTQFGKPVTLSCSQTLNHNVMYWYQQKSSQAPKLLFHYYDKDFNNEADTPDNFQSRRPNTSFCFLDIRSPGLGDTAMYLCATSRDWETQYFGPGTRLLVL.

V is TRBV11-3 and J is TRBJ2-5; perhaps TRBD2 as D (6 bases). This CDR3 comprises 15 residues. Germline assignment: CDR1 SGHNT and CDR2 YENEEA. Deletions cut 1 base from V and 5 bases from J, with 14 bases between. Here the CDR3 DNA reads TGTGCCAGCAGCTTAGGCAGGAGGGGAGGCGAGACCCAGTACTTC. Its translation is CASSLGRRGGETQYF.

This clone was found a few times. The V call is TRBV4-1, the J call TRBJ2-7; 10 nucleotides line up with TRBD2. The J segment lost 4 bases and the V segment lost 2 bases, leaving 14 bases of the junction unmatched. This CDR3 contains 18 residues. Germline V gives CDR1 MGHRA, CDR2 YSYEKL. The DNA of the CDR3 is TGCGCCAGCAGCCAACGGACTAGCGGAACAACCACCGGGTACGAGCAGTACTTC. Translating gives CASSQRTSGTTTGYEQYF.

The chain has TRBV6-1 and TRBJ2-1; 7 nucleotides agree with TRBD2. The V gene's germline CDR1 is MNHNS and CDR2 SASEGT. V lost 3 bases and J lost 2; bases outside the gene matches: 4. The CDR3 contains 15 residues. DNA of the CDR3: TGTGCCAGCAGTGACGTAGCGGGTGCCTACAATGAGCAGTTCTTC. Translating it yields CASSDVAGAYNEQFF.

This clone was recorded a few times. This chain uses TRBV29-1 with TRBJ2-5; TRBD2 is a possible D gene (6 bases). Deletions cut 6 bases from V and 0 bases from J, with 11 bases between. This CDR3 spans 13 amino acids. The germline CDR1 and CDR2 sequences are SQVTM and ANQGSEA. The CDR3 protein is CSVAPGDQETQYF. The DNA for the CDR3 is TGCAGCGTAGCCCCGGGAGACCAAGAGACCCAGTACTTC.

This clone was picked up a small number of times. The chain links TRBV5-5 to TRBJ1-2; D remains unclear. Germline V gene data show CDR1 as SGHKS and CDR2 as YYEKEE (reference sequence). The CDR3 is 12 amino acids. The ends were cut back, 2 bases at V and 2 bases at J, with 4 bases in the middle. This chain's CDR3 is CASSLQNYGYTF. The CDR3, as DNA: TGTGCCAGCAGCTTACAGAACTATGGCTACACCTTC.

The gene calls are TRBV7-9 and TRBJ2-5; D unresolved. Germline assignment: CDR1 SEHNR and CDR2 FQNEAQ (reference sequence). V was trimmed by 1 base and J by 5 bases, leaving 8 bases between them. The CDR3 consists of 13 residues. The CDR3 is CASSLDRAETQYF. In DNA form, the CDR3 reads TGTGCCAGCAGCTTAGATAGGGCTGAGACCCAGTACTTC. The entire variable domain, with the rest obtained from reference TRBV7-9 and TRBJ2-5, is as follows: DTGVSQNPRHKITKRGQNVTFRCDPISEHNRLYWYRQTLGQGPEFLTYFQNEAQLEKSRLLSDRFSAERPKGSFSTLEIQRTEQGDSAMYLCASSLDRAETQYFGPGTRLLVL.

This rearrangement joins TRBV6-5 to TRBJ1-3; D unresolved. V was clipped by 3 bases and J by 2 bases, with 8 bases between them. The CDR3 covers 14 residues. CDR1 is MNHEY and CDR2 is SVGAGI in the germline V gene. CDR3 loop: CASSYSLAGNTIYF. The CDR3, as DNA: TGTGCCAGCAGTTATTCCCTAGCTGGAAACACCATATATTTT.

The V and J genes are TRBV6-5 and TRBJ1-5, with D uncertain. V was pared by 4 bases and J by 6 bases, with 10 bases between. Germline values: CDR1 MNHEY, CDR2 SVGAGI. This CDR3 comprises 13 residues. The CDR3 DNA sequence: TGTGCCAGCAGTTCTCCCGGCCTTCAGCCCCAGCATTTT. Translated, it gives CASSSPGLQPQHF.

This chain links TRBV7-2 with TRBJ2-2; 12 nucleotides align to TRBD2. The junction had 7 bases not matched to a gene; V was cut back by 6 bases and J by 5 bases. From germline, CDR1 is SGHTA and CDR2 FQGNSA. The CDR3 sequence is 16 residues long. The CDR3 reads CASSPGLAGFTGELFF. The CDR3 DNA sequence: TGTGCCAGCAGTCCAGGACTAGCGGGGTTTACCGGGGAGCTGTTTTTT.

The genes are TRBV6-5 and TRBJ1-4; a weak D match, TRBD1 (6 bases). This CDR3 is built from 16 residues. Germline V CDR1 and CDR2: MNHEY, SVGAGI. The ends were cut back, 2 bases at V and 7 bases at J, with 17 bases in the middle. The DNA for the CDR3 is TGTGCCAGCAGTTACGGATCTGGGGGGCGCGGTGAAAAACTGTTTTTT. Encoded protein: CASSYGSGGRGEKLFF.

This sequence joins TRBV10-3 and TRBJ1-5, with 7 bases aligning to TRBD1. The germline CDR1 and CDR2 sequences are ENHRY and SYGVKD. The CDR3 is 14 amino acids. Trimming took 6 bases from V and 2 from J; bases not matched to a gene: 4. The CDR3 region has the DNA TGTGCCATCAGCGGGACAGAGGGCAATCAGCCCCAGCATTTT. Amino acid sequence: CAISGTEGNQPQHF.

The V gene is TRBV19, the J gene TRBJ2-1, with 9 bases lining up with TRBD2. V lost 3 bases, J lost 9 bases, and 9 bases stayed unmatched. Per the germline V gene, CDR1 is LNHDA and CDR2 is SQIVND (reference sequence). This CDR3 has 15 residues. CDR3 in amino acids: CASSIVQRGAGEQFF. Here the CDR3 DNA reads TGTGCCAGTAGTATCGTCCAGCGGGGGGCGGGTGAGCAGTTCTTC. Full variable domain (rest looked up from reference TRBV19 and TRBJ2-1): DGGITQSPKYLFRKEGQNVTLSCEQNLNHDAMYWYRQDPGQGLRLIYYSQIVNDFQKGDIAEGYSVSREKKESFPLTVTSAQKNPTAFYLCASSIVQRGAGEQFFGPGTRLTVL.